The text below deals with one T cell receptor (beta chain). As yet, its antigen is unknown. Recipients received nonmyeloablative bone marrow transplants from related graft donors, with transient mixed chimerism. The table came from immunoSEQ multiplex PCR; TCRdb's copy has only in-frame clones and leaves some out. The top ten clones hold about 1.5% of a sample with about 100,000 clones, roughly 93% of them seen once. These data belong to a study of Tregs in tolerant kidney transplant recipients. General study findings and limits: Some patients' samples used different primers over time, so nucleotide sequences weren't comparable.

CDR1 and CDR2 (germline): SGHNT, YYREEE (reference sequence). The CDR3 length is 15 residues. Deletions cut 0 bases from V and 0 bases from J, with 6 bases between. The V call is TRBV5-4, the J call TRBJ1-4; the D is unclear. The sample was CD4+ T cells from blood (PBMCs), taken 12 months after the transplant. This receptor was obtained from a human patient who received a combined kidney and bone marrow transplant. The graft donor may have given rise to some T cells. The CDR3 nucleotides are TGTGCCAGCAGCTTGGGAGGGTCAACTAATGAAAAACTGTTTTTT. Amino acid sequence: CASSLGGSTNEKLFF.